The present TCR beta chain was sequenced within a study of T cells after yellow fever vaccination. This clonotype is a singleton in its sample. TCRdb recomputed calls from the 5' RACE reads with MiXCR, one row per CDR3 protein. The data show 300,000 to 400,000 distinct CDR3 sequences, about 8.3% seen once. V lost 8 bases and J lost 1, with 16 bases in between. This CDR3 is 14 amino acids long. The germline gives CDR1 DFQATT, CDR2 SNEGSKA (reference sequence). The source of this sequence is a man aged 18-30 years who received the YFV17D yellow fever vaccine. The rearrangement joins TRBV20-1 to TRBJ2-3, with D hard to call. The sequenced sample was PBMCs, obtained roughly seven weeks after the first yellow fever vaccination. The CDR3 sequence: CSPTLWQGTDTQYF. The DNA for the CDR3 is TGCAGTCCGACCTTGTGGCAGGGCACAGATACGCAGTATTTT.